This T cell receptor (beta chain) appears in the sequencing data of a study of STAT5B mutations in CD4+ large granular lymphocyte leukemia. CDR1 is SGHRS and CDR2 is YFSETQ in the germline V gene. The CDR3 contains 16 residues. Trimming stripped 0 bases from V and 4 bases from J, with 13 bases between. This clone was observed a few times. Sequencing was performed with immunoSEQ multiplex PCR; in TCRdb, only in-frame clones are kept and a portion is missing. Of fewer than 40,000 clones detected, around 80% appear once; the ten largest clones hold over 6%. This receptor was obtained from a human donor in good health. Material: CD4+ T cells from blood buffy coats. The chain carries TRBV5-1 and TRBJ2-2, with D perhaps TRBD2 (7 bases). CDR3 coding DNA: TGCGCCAGCAGCTTGGCCCGGGGGGCGCCCACCGGGGAGCTGTTTTTT. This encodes CASSLARGAPTGELFF.